The TCR beta chain described here comes from a study of blood T cells in healthy people across ages. Study-level results: Higher diversity and more naive CD4+ cells were features of long-lived donors, compared to aged donors.

With regard to this clonotype: The antigen remains unidentified.

A J-beta primer mix and a sample-barcoded 5' primer were used in a second PCR of roughly 6 to 11 cycles. MiXCR was run by TCRdb on the 5' RACE reads, yielding one entry per CDR3 protein. The sample includes around 1,000,000 distinct CDR3 sequences, almost 25% seen only once; the top ten take approximately 0.79%. Every donor gave 9.5 to 10 milliliters of peripheral blood. This CDR3 is built from 16 residues. Trimming removed 0 bases at V and 6 bases at J, with 15 bases between. This sample also appeared in a second study, on T cells of mothers and their children. Per that paper: For cDNA synthesis, the complete extracted RNA was used (1.5 ug per 15 ul). The M1S primer of the second PCR added sample barcodes and 2-4 random nucleotides.

This receptor was obtained from a girl between 2 and 10 years old in good health. The specimen was blood. The chain uses TRBV12-3 or TRBV12-4 and TRBJ1-5, with D possibly matching TRBD1 (5 bases). For the CDR3, the DNA is TGTGCCAGCAGTTTAGCCTTTGGAGGGGAAGGTCAGCCCCAGCATTTT. Protein sequence: CASSLAFGGEGQPQHF.